A single sample is the source of the 27 T cell receptor beta chains below, sequenced in a study of Graves' ophthalmopathy and Graves' hyperthyroidism. The TCR beta CDR3 regions underwent amplification from RNA transcripts. Second-round multiplex PCR followed a first-round RT-PCR using HTBI primers. TCRdb independently ran MiXCR on the multiplex PCR reads; one entry per CDR3 protein. The table records around 1.1 million distinct CDR3 sequences, about 36% of them present only once. Material: peripheral blood or thyroid tissue (not recorded which). Source of these receptors: an adult man with Graves' hyperthyroidism.

The table lists this clonotype with a few counts. The chain carries TRBV7-2 and TRBJ2-5, with D perhaps matching TRBD2 (5 bases). This CDR3 spans 16 amino acids. V lost 0 bases to trimming and J lost 3 bases, with 14 bases between them. The germline V gene has CDR1 SGHTA and CDR2 FQGNSA. CDR3: CASSLAPWRAEETQYF. As DNA, the CDR3 is TGTGCCAGCAGCTTAGCGCCCTGGCGGGCGGAAGAGACCCAGTACTTC.

The chain couples TRBV29-1 to TRBJ1-6; D is unresolved. This CDR3 region has 14 residues. V was trimmed by 4 bases and J by 4 bases, leaving 11 bases between them. Looked up from germline, CDR1 is SQVTM and CDR2 is ANQGSEA. The CDR3 nucleotides are TGCAGCGTTGGTGACGGAGATTATAATTCACCCCTCCACTTT. This gives the protein CSVGDGDYNSPLHF.

V and J are TRBV29-1 and TRBJ2-5, with D tentatively TRBD1 or TRBD2 (5 bases each). V lost 2 bases and J lost 5, with 12 bases in between. Germline lookup yields CDR1 SQVTM and CDR2 ANQGSEA. The CDR3 runs 13 residues. CDR3 nucleotides: TGCAGCGTTGAAACTAGGGGTAAGGAGACCCAGTACTTC. Protein product: CSVETRGKETQYF.

The count of this clonotype is one. Here the CDR3 DNA reads TGCAGCGCCGGGGAGAACAGGGGGTTGCAGCCCCAGCATTTT. As protein: CSAGENRGLQPQHF. This chain uses TRBV29-1 with TRBJ1-5, with TRBD1 identical over 8 bases. Germline V gene data show CDR1 as SQVTM and CDR2 as ANQGSEA. CDR3 size: 14 residues. V lost 7 bases, J lost 7 bases, and 12 bases stayed unmatched.

This chain uses TRBV7-2 with TRBJ2-2; TRBD2 might be the D (5 bases). The CDR3 covers 15 residues. Looked up from germline, CDR1 is SGHTA and CDR2 is FQGNSA. V lost 3 bases and J lost 6, with 14 bases in between. CDR3 nucleotides: TGTGCCAGCAGCTTTCACGGTCTAGCCTCCGGGGAGCTGTTTTTT. Translating it yields CASSFHGLASGELFF.

This clonotype was picked up many times. This chain joins TRBV20-1 and TRBJ2-7, with 8 nucleotides matching TRBD2. The CDR3 consists of 14 residues. V shed 0 bases and J 6 bases; nucleotides not matched to a gene: 7. CDR1 and CDR2 from the germline V gene are DFQATT and SNEGSKA (reference sequence). DNA for the CDR3: TGCAGTGCTAGAGACGGGACTAGAAGCCCCGAGCAGTACTTC. It is translated as CSARDGTRSPEQYF.

This clonotype was observed at least ten times. V gene TRBV9 combines with J gene TRBJ1-1; D uncertain. The V gene's germline CDR1 is SGDLS and CDR2 YYNGEE. V lost 0 bases and J 10 bases, leaving 19 bases between the germline ends. This CDR3 contains 15 residues. CDR3 sequence (DNA): TGTGCCAGCAGCGTAGCCCCAGAGAAACAATCGGGAGCTTTCTTT. Protein sequence: CASSVAPEKQSGAFF.

The chain carries TRBV4-3 and TRBJ2-7; D may be TRBD1 (6 bases). The CDR3 covers 15 residues. Germline CDR1 LGHNA, CDR2 YSLEER. Between the trimmed V and J ends, which lost 1 base and 4 bases, there was a span of 14 bases. CDR3: CASSQVGGQGYEQYF. CDR3 in DNA: TGCGCCAGCAGCCAAGTAGGGGGACAAGGGTACGAGCAGTACTTC.

Remarks on this clonotype: A much bigger clone sits one base away, suggesting this may be a read error. The rearrangement uses TRBV7-9 and TRBJ2-2; D perhaps matches TRBD1 (7 bases). The CDR3 sequence is 14 residues long. The V gene's germline CDR1 is SEHNR and CDR2 FQNEAQ (reference sequence). CDR3 protein: CASREQGTSGEPFF. The CDR3 DNA is TGTGCCAGCAGGGAACAGGGGACTTCCGGGGAGCCGTTTTTT.

The rearrangement links TRBV7-2 to TRBJ2-2; 8 positions agree with TRBD2. This CDR3 has 15 residues. With V trimmed by 4 bases and J by 6 bases, 7 bases remained unmatched. Germline CDR1 reads SGHTA; CDR2 reads FQGNSA. CDR3 in amino acids: CASSSISGASGELFF. The CDR3 nucleotides read TGTGCCAGCAGCTCGATTAGCGGGGCCTCCGGGGAGCTGTTTTTT.

This clonotype was counted between two and nine times. The genes are TRBV20-1 and TRBJ1-4; D perhaps matches TRBD1 (6 bases). The V gene lost 2 bases and the J gene lost 14 bases, with 30 bases spanning the gap. The CDR3 has 17 residues. Per germline, CDR1 DFQATT and CDR2 SNEGSKA (reference sequence). The CDR3 here is CSARPEGGPSPGVKLFF. CDR3 coding DNA: TGCAGTGCTAGACCCGAGGGGGGGCCTTCCCCTGGTGTAAAGCTGTTTTTT.

This clonotype was counted only a few times. CDR3 DNA: TGCAGCGTTGAAGATGGGGGGAGCACTGAAGCTTTCTTT. It specifies CSVEDGGSTEAFF. The J gene is TRBJ1-1, the V gene TRBV29-1; the D gene is possibly TRBD1 (5 bases). In germline, CDR1 is SQVTM, CDR2 ANQGSEA. V was shortened by 0 bases and J by 4 bases, with 9 bases between the two germline ends. The CDR3 consists of 13 residues. The full variable domain, its missing parts supplied by reference TRBV29-1 and TRBJ1-1, is SAVISQKPSRDICQRGTSLTIQCQVDSQVTMMFWYRQQPGQSLTLIATANQGSEATYESGFVIDKFPISRPNLTFSTLTVSNMSPEDSSIYLCSVEDGGSTEAFFGQGTRLTVV.

This clonotype was counted between two and nine times. A single base separates this from a much larger clone, so it may be a read error. The chain has TRBV2 and TRBJ1-5, with D tentatively TRBD1 (6 bases). CDR3 length: 15 residues. Germline V gene lookup returns CDR1 SNHLY and CDR2 FYNNEI. The CDR3 DNA reads TGTGCCATCAGTCCCCGGGGGCAAAGCAATCAGCCCCAGCATTTT. Amino acid sequence: CAISPRGQSNQPQHF.

This clonotype was counted only a few times. The chain is built from TRBV10-3 and TRBJ2-5; perhaps D is TRBD1 or TRBD2 (6 bases each). This CDR3 spans 16 amino acids. Germline loops: CDR1 ENHRY, CDR2 SYGVKD. V lost 5 bases to trimming and J lost 5 bases, with 21 bases between them. CDR3 residues: CAISKPRGPGGETQYF. Here the CDR3 DNA reads TGTGCCATCAGTAAACCCCGGGGGCCCGGCGGTGAGACCCAGTACTTC.

This clonotype has just a few counts. The chain joins TRBV12-3 or TRBV12-4 to TRBJ2-7; D remains unclear. Trimming removed 2 bases from V and 0 bases from J, with 11 bases in between. The CDR3 contains 15 residues. The CDR3 spells CASSLKSTYSYEQYF. The CDR3, as DNA: TGTGCCAGCAGTTTAAAGTCAACTTACTCCTACGAGCAGTACTTC.

There are many counts of this clonotype. This rearrangement joins TRBV7-8 to TRBJ2-5; D unresolved. The V gene's germline CDR1 is SGHVS and CDR2 FQNEAQ. There are 15 residues in the CDR3. Trimming cost V 3 bases and J 2 bases, with 13 bases left between them. This chain's CDR3 is CASSFFRLPQETQYF. CDR3 nucleotides: TGTGCCAGCAGCTTCTTTCGGCTACCTCAAGAGACCCAGTACTTC. Supplemented by reference TRBV7-8 and TRBJ2-5, the full variable domain reads GAGVSQSPRYKVAKRGQDVALRCDPISGHVSLFWYQQALGQGPEFLTYFQNEAQLDKSGLPSDRFFAERPEGSVSTLKIQRTQQEDSAVYLCASSFFRLPQETQYFGPGTRLLVL.

In regard to this clonotype: This may stem from a read error, because a much larger clone lies one nucleotide away. The V gene is TRBV7-2, the J gene TRBJ1-5; possible D gene TRBD1, 6 bases. Germline CDR1 reads SGHTA; CDR2 reads FQGNSA. CDR3 length: 14 residues. The CDR3 reads CASNLGGPNQPQHF. CDR3 DNA sequence: TGTGCCAGCAACTTAGGGGGGCCCAATCAGCCCCAGCATTTT.

This clonotype was counted at least ten times. V gene TRBV29-1 combines with J gene TRBJ1-1; D remains ambiguous. The ends were cut back, 0 bases at V and 1 base at J, with 6 bases in the middle. This CDR3 is built from 13 residues. Germline V gives CDR1 SQVTM, CDR2 ANQGSEA. The CDR3 region is CSVEEDPNTEAFF. CDR3 bases: TGCAGCGTTGAAGAGGACCCGAACACTGAAGCTTTCTTT. The complete variable domain, with remaining parts taken from reference TRBV29-1 and TRBJ1-1, reads SAVISQKPSRDICQRGTSLTIQCQVDSQVTMMFWYRQQPGQSLTLIATANQGSEATYESGFVIDKFPISRPNLTFSTLTVSNMSPEDSSIYLCSVEEDPNTEAFFGQGTRLTVV.

About this clonotype itself: Just one base apart from a much larger clone, this may be a read error. CDR3 sequence: CSAAGRSQSYEQYF. In DNA form, the CDR3 reads TGCAGTGCTGCGGGCAGGTCGCAGTCCTACGAGCAGTACTTC. The chain has TRBV20-1 and TRBJ2-7; weak D call: TRBD2 (5 bases). CDR1 and CDR2 from the germline V gene are DFQATT and SNEGSKA (reference sequence). The CDR3 sequence is 14 residues long. Trimming stripped 5 bases from V and 1 base from J, with 15 bases between.

A word on this clonotype: This clone may be a read error of a much larger clone one base away. The chain has TRBV20-1 and TRBJ1-5, with D unclear. The CDR3 loop spans 16 amino acids. The germline gives CDR1 DFQATT, CDR2 SNEGSKA (reference sequence). V gave up 1 base and J gave up 6 bases, with 19 bases separating them. The CDR3 spells CSARGYRKGSTQPQHF. CDR3 nucleotide sequence: TGCAGTGCTAGAGGGTATCGGAAAGGTTCTACTCAGCCCCAGCATTTT.

This clonotype was counted many times. CDR3 sequence: CSAIDRGFWEQYF. CDR3 in DNA: TGCAGTGCCATTGACAGGGGGTTTTGGGAGCAGTACTTC. The V and J genes are TRBV20-1 and TRBJ2-7; 9 nucleotides align to TRBD1. From germline, CDR1 is DFQATT and CDR2 SNEGSKA (reference sequence). This CDR3 has 13 residues. J lost 7 bases, V lost 6 bases, and 10 bases had no gene match.

The table lists this clonotype with a few counts. The chain couples TRBV7-2 to TRBJ2-5, with D perhaps TRBD1 (5 bases). This CDR3 contains 14 residues. The germline V gene has CDR1 SGHTA and CDR2 FQGNSA. Trimming took 5 bases from V and 2 from J, leaving 12 bases between them. This CDR3 is CASSQLQEQETQYF. The CDR3 DNA reads as TGTGCCAGCAGCCAACTACAGGAACAAGAGACCCAGTACTTC.

For this clonotype: Possible read error: a much larger clone is one base away. As the CDR3 is not closed by the conserved phenylalanine or tryptophan, this likely results from a read error. The J gene is TRBJ1-1, the V gene TRBV11-2; weak D call: TRBD1 (6 bases). The CDR3 consists of 14 residues. Germline-derived CDR1 and CDR2 are SGHAT and FQNNGV. Trimming left V 1 base short and J 4 bases short, with 10 bases between. CDR3 amino acids: CASSLGTDSTEAFL. Here the CDR3 DNA reads TGTGCCAGCAGCTTAGGAACGGACAGCACTGAAGCTTTCCTT.

This clonotype was observed many times. This sequence joins TRBV7-9 and TRBJ1-5; 7 nucleotides match TRBD1. There are 15 residues in the CDR3. The V gene end was trimmed by 1 base and the J gene end by 7 bases; junction bases not matched to a gene: 7. Germline assignment: CDR1 SEHNR and CDR2 FQNEAQ (reference sequence). This chain's CDR3 is CASSLDRGPQQPQHF. The CDR3 bases are TGTGCCAGCAGCTTAGACAGGGGACCTCAGCAGCCCCAGCATTTT. The full variable domain, in which reference TRBV7-9 and TRBJ1-5 provide the parts outside the CDR3, is DTGVSQNPRHKITKRGQNVTFRCDPISEHNRLYWYRQTLGQGPEFLTYFQNEAQLEKSRLLSDRFSAERPKGSFSTLEIQRTEQGDSAMYLCASSLDRGPQQPQHFGDGTRLSIL.

V usage is TRBV25-1 and J usage is TRBJ2-3, with D perhaps TRBD2 (5 bases). With 1 base removed from V and 0 bases from J, the gap between germline ends came to 8 bases. In germline, CDR1 is MGHDK, CDR2 SYGVNS. This CDR3 comprises 15 residues. The CDR3 sequence is CASSEFGGSTDTQYF. CDR3 bases: TGTGCCAGCAGTGAATTTGGCGGGAGCACAGATACGCAGTATTTT.

The chain has TRBV12-3 or TRBV12-4 and TRBJ2-7; D possibly corresponds to TRBD1 (5 bases). The V and J ends lost 5 bases and 1 base respectively, with 12 bases between them. CDR3 length: 14 amino acids. CDR3 amino acids: CASSPVQESYEQYF. In nucleotides, the CDR3 is TGTGCCAGCAGTCCGGTACAGGAGTCCTACGAGCAGTACTTC.

The chain uses TRBV10-3 and TRBJ2-7; no clear D. CDR1 is ENHRY, CDR2 SYGVKD, per germline. V was shortened by 10 bases and J by 3 bases, with 10 bases between the two germline ends. The CDR3 runs to 11 residues. CDR3 in DNA: TGTGCCAGGACCACGGGCTACGAGCAGTACTTC. Protein: CARTTGYEQYF.